The rows below give T cell receptor beta chains drawn from one sample of a study of cytomegalovirus exposure and HLA in healthy donors. TCRdb keeps only in-frame clones here, not all; method: immunoSEQ multiplex PCR. The table has under 200,000 clones, roughly 85% seen once; the top ten hold roughly 1.9%. The sample consisted of PBMCs. These receptors all stem from a man in his forties in good health and CMV-seronegative. Both conserved end residues are part of each CDR3. D genes are given only for firm matches. Expanded clones are given a class, and other clones once, few, many or no size at all.

TRBJ1-1 TRBV27 NA NA TGTGCCAGCAGCTCCGGGAGTAACACTGAAGCTTTCTTT CASSSGSNTEAFF
TRBJ1-2 TRBV6-5 NA NA TGTGCCAGCAGCAACCCGACAGTCCCCCAAGTCACCTTC CASSNPTVPQVTF
TRBJ2-1 TRBV7-9 NA NA TGTGCCAGCAGCTTACGGCGAGGTTGGCTAGGGGACTACAATGAGCAGTTCTTC CASSLRRGWLGDYNEQFF
TRBJ2-1 TRBV13 NA few TGTGCCAGCAGCCTCCTGGACAGCAGCTCCTACAATGAGCAGTTCTTC CASSLLDSSSYNEQFF
TRBJ2-1 TRBV7-2 TRBD2 once TGTGCCAGCGGGACTAGCGGGTCCTATGCCTACAATGAGCAGTTCTTC CASGTSGSYAYNEQFF
TRBJ2-7 TRBV9 TRBD2 once TGTGCCAGCAGCCCTCGTAGCGGGAGGGGCTACGAGCAGTACTTC CASSPRSGRGYEQYF
TRBJ2-7 TRBV6-1 TRBD1 NA TGTGCCAGCAAGTCCAGGGGGTTACCCTACGAGCAGTACTTC CASKSRGLPYEQYF
TRBJ1-2 TRBV6-5 NA once TGTGCCAGCAGTCTGAGGGCCCGCGGTGGCTACACCTTC CASSLRARGGYTF
TRBJ2-7 TRBV28 NA NA TGTGCCAGCAGTTTATCCCCACTAGGCTACGAGCAGTACTTC CASSLSPLGYEQYF
TRBJ2-4 TRBV28 TRBD1 NA TGTGCCAGCAGTGGCACCGCGGCAGGGGGCTGGGACATTCAGTACTTC CASSGTAAGGWDIQYF
TRBJ2-7 TRBV11-2 NA NA TGTGCCAGCAGCTTAGGTCGCAGGGGCCCCTACGAGCAGTACTTC CASSLGRRGPYEQYF
TRBJ2-1 TRBV28 TRBD2 NA TGTGCCAGCAGTCCCCTAGGGGGGACAGGGAGACTAGCGGGAGTCGACTACAATGAGCAGTTCTTC CASSPLGGTGRLAGVDYNEQFF
TRBJ2-7 TRBV7-6 TRBD2 NA TGTGCCAGCAGCTCCACCGGGACTAGCGGGACCGAGCAGTACTTC CASSSTGTSGTEQYF
TRBJ2-1 TRBV11-2 TRBD2 NA TGTGCCAGCAGCGGTAGGACTAGCGGGAGTACCTACAATGAGCAGTTCTTC CASSGRTSGSTYNEQFF
TRBJ1-5 TRBV6-1 NA NA TGTGCCAGCAGTGAAGAGGAGCAGCTCGGCTGGGGAAGGGGAAATCAGCCCCAGCATTTT CASSEEEQLGWGRGNQPQHF
TRBJ2-4 TRBV6-1 NA NA TGTGCCAGCAGTGAATTAGGGAGTGGAAAAAACATTCAGTACTTC CASSELGSGKNIQYF
TRBJ2-7 TRBV7-9 NA few TGTTCCAGCAGTAGTGGGCGTGACCTCTACGAGCAGTACTTC CSSSSGRDLYEQYF
TRBJ2-5 TRBV4-3 TRBD1 NA TGCGCCAGCAGCGCAAGGACAGGCGAGGGGGAGACCCAGTACTTC CASSARTGEGETQYF
TRBJ1-1 TRBV19 NA few TGTGCCAGTAGGAACAGGGTGATGAACACTGAAGCTTTCTTT CASRNRVMNTEAFF
TRBJ1-2 TRBV10-3 NA NA TGTGCCATCAGTGAGACTTCGGAGAACTATGGCTACACCTTC CAISETSENYGYTF
TRBJ2-3 TRBV5-1 TRBD2 few TGCGCCAGCAGCAAAGGGACTAGCGCTAGCACAGATACGCAGTATTTT CASSKGTSASTDTQYF
TRBJ2-7 TRBV29-1 TRBD1 NA TGCAGCGTTCAGACAGGGTCCAACTACGAGCAGTACTTC CSVQTGSNYEQYF
TRBJ2-7 TRBV6-5 TRBD2 NA TGTGCCAGCAGTTTCGACGGGACTAGGGATTACTACGAGCAGTACTTC CASSFDGTRDYYEQYF
TRBJ2-4 TRBV19 TRBD1 NA TGTGCCAGTAATCCGCCGGGACAGGAAGCCAAAAACAGTCAGTACTTC CASNPPGQEAKNSQYF
TRBJ2-2 TRBV7-6 TRBD1 NA TGTGCCAGCAGCTTAGGAGGACAGGGCTACACCGGGGAGCTGTTTTTT CASSLGGQGYTGELFF
TRBJ2-3 TRBV7-6 NA few TGTGCCAGCAGCATGGGACCTACAGGGTGGGCCACAGATACGCAGTATTTT CASSMGPTGWATDTQYF
TRBJ2-2 TRBV9 TRBD2 NA TGTGCCAGCAGCGTAGCGTCTACTAGCGGGAGTTCCGGGGAGCTGTTTTTT CASSVASTSGSSGELFF
TRBJ1-3 TRBV27 NA NA TGTGCCAGCAGCCTAAGCACTGGAAACACCATATATTTT CASSLSTGNTIYF
TRBJ1-5 TRBV28 TRBD1 NA TGTGCCAGCGGGACAGGGGACCCAATACCCCAGCATTTT CASGTGDPIPQHF
TRBJ2-7 TRBV28 NA NA TGTGCCAGCCTCCCGGGAGCCAGAACCCGAAGAAACTACGAGCAGTACTTC CASLPGARTRRNYEQYF
TRBJ2-3 TRBV19 TRBD2 NA TGTGCCAGTAGTAATCTCCTAGCGGGAGAGGATACGCAGTATTTT CASSNLLAGEDTQYF
TRBJ2-3 TRBV7-8 NA NA TGTGCCAGCACCCCTTTCACAGATACGCAGTATTTT CASTPFTDTQYF
TRBJ2-3 TRBV7-7 NA NA TGTGCTAGCAGCCGGGACAACACAGATACGCAGTATTTT CASSRDNTDTQYF
TRBJ2-1 TRBV18 TRBD2 NA TGTGCCAGCTCACCCCGGACTAGCGGGAGCTATGAGCAGTTCTTC CASSPRTSGSYEQFF
TRBJ1-2 TRBV5-6 TRBD1 NA TGTGCCAGCAGCGAGACGACAGGGGCCCTTTATGGCTACACCTTC CASSETTGALYGYTF
TRBJ1-5 TRBV6-1 NA NA TGTGCCAGCAGTTTTGGAGAACATCAGCCCCAGCATTTT CASSFGEHQPQHF
TRBJ1-6 TRBV7-2 NA NA TGTGCCAGCAGCTCCGCTATAGGGAGTACACCCCTCCACTTT CASSSAIGSTPLHF
TRBJ2-1 TRBV2 TRBD2 NA TGTGCCAGCCGCCGGACTAGCGGGAGAGTTAATGAGCAGTTCTTC CASRRTSGRVNEQFF
TRBJ2-7 TRBV7-8 TRBD2 once TGTGCCAGCAGCCGAACCGGACTAGCCTCCTACGAGCAGTACTTC CASSRTGLASYEQYF
TRBJ2-5 TRBV7-2 TRBD2 NA TGTGCCAGCAGCTATCCGGGACTAGCGGAAGAGACCCAGTACTTC CASSYPGLAEETQYF
TRBJ2-5 TRBV9 TRBD2 NA TGTGCCAGCAGCCCAGTGCGGGAGGTGTGGGAGACCCAGTACTTC CASSPVREVWETQYF
TRBJ1-1 TRBV19 TRBD1 NA TGTGCCAGTAGTCTCCGGGACAGGGGGAACACTGAAGCTTTCTTT CASSLRDRGNTEAFF
TRBJ2-5 TRBV5-1 TRBD1 NA TGCGCCAGCAGCTTGGCGCCGACAGGGAAGGGAGAGACCCAGTACTTC CASSLAPTGKGETQYF
TRBJ2-1 TRBV4-2 TRBD2 NA TGTGCCAGCAGCTGGGGAGGGAGTGAGCAGTTCTTC CASSWGGSEQFF
TRBJ2-7 TRBV5-6 NA NA TGTGCCAGCAGCTTGGGCGTCGACGAGCAGTACTTC CASSLGVDEQYF
TRBJ1-4 TRBV5-1 TRBD1 NA TGCGCCAGCAGCTTTACAGGGGTAATAGGCGAAAAACTGTTTTTT CASSFTGVIGEKLFF
TRBJ1-6 TRBV5-1 TRBD1 few TGCGCCAGCAGCTCAGACAGGGGATCTAATTCACCCCTCCACTTT CASSSDRGSNSPLHF
TRBJ2-4 TRBV5-3 NA NA TGTGCCAGAAGCTTGATGGGGAAGCTAGCCAAAAACAGTCAGTACTTC CARSLMGKLAKNSQYF
TRBJ1-5 TRBV7-2 NA NA TGTGCCAGCAGGTTAAACGCCCAAGCCGGGGCCCAGCATTTT CASRLNAQAGAQHF
TRBJ1-4 TRBV4-1 NA NA TGCGCCAGCAGCCAAGTGCAAAGGGGCGGGGATGAAAAACTGTTTTTT CASSQVQRGGDEKLFF
TRBJ2-7 TRBV6-5 TRBD2 few TGTGCCAGCAGTTGGGTCGGGAGGCCCTACGAGCAGTACTTC CASSWVGRPYEQYF
TRBJ1-5 TRBV5-8 NA NA TGTGCCAGCAGCTTGCTCCCGGGCGCAGGGGCCTATAGCAATCAGCCCCAGCATTTT CASSLLPGAGAYSNQPQHF
TRBJ2-1 TRBV5-1 TRBD1 NA TGCGCCAGCAGATCCCTGACAGGGAGAGGCAATGAGCAGTTCTTC CASRSLTGRGNEQFF
TRBJ2-7 TRBV28 TRBD2 NA TGTGCCAGCAGTTTTGATAGCGGGAGGGGGGAGCAGTACTTC CASSFDSGRGEQYF
TRBJ2-5 TRBV7-6 NA NA TGTGCCAGCAGCTTTCGCGCAGGGATAAGAGAGACCCAGTACTTC CASSFRAGIRETQYF
TRBJ2-2 TRBV28 NA NA TGTGCCAGCAGTCTTACTAGGGGGGAGCTGTTTTTT CASSLTRGELFF
TRBJ2-2 TRBV27 TRBD2 NA TGTGCCGCCTCACCTCTGGGACTAGCGGGAGGGGTCCCGGGGGAGCTGTTTTTT CAASPLGLAGGVPGELFF
TRBJ2-1 TRBV9 TRBD2 NA TGTGCCAGCAGCCCCGGGACTAGCTCCTACAATGAGCAGTTCTTC CASSPGTSSYNEQFF
TRBJ1-4 TRBV5-6 TRBD1 NA TGTGCCAGCAGCTTGGTCCGCGACAGGGCGTCGAATGAAAAACTGTTTTTT CASSLVRDRASNEKLFF